There are a few counts of the clone carrying this TCR beta chain. The sample comes from a study of cytomegalovirus exposure and HLA in healthy donors. Trimming at V came to 6 bases and at J to 8 bases, leaving 9 bases not matched to a gene. This CDR3 is 13 amino acids long. Germline V gives CDR1 WNHNN, CDR2 SYGVQD (reference sequence). The primer mix had 60 Vbeta and 13 Jbeta primers. The protocol was immunoSEQ multiplex PCR, while the TCRdb copy is restricted to in-frame clones and leaves out a portion. The sample lists 140,000 to 150,000 clones, roughly 9.7% occurring once. The chain has TRBV10-1 and TRBJ1-2; TRBD1 agrees at 7 bases. Sequenced sample: PBMCs. The receptor was derived from a man aged 50 to 60 in good health and CMV-seronegative. CDR3 region: CASSSDRVQGYTF. Here the CDR3 DNA reads TGCGCCAGCAGCTCCGACAGGGTACAAGGCTACACCTTC.